This TCR beta chain stems from a study of T-cell reconstitution after alpha-beta-depleted transplantation in children. Study findings and constraints: Several hundred graft clones that had expanded were reportedly the source of alpha-beta T cells about two months after transplant. A year post-transplant, T-cell counts and diversity derived mostly from newly produced T cells.

This clonotype was detected ten times or more. The antigen is undetermined. CDR1 and CDR2 (germline): SGHTA, FQGNSA. Trimming stripped 4 bases from V and 0 bases from J, with 13 bases between. The CDR3 loop spans 15 amino acids. It was with unique molecular identifiers that the TCRbeta library was prepared. MiXCR was run by TCRdb on the PCR reads, yielding one entry per CDR3 protein. This sample yields 480,000 or so distinct CDR3 sequences, of which over 9.5% are seen a single time; just over 2% belongs to the top ten. This material consisted of PBMCs, taken before TCRalphabeta/CD19-depleted stem cell transplant. The receptor was derived from a child aged 2-9 years with inherited bone marrow failure, due to receive a stem cell transplant. The chain recombines TRBV7-2 with TRBJ2-7; either TRBD1 or TRBD2 may fit D (5 bases each). This chain's CDR3 is CASSSSGTASYEQYF. In DNA form, the CDR3 reads TGTGCCAGCAGCTCATCCGGGACGGCCTCCTACGAGCAGTACTTC. The complete variable domain, with remaining parts taken from reference TRBV7-2 and TRBJ2-7, reads GAGVSQSPSNKVTEKGKDVELRCDPISGHTALYWYRQSLGQGLEFLIYFQGNSAPDKSGLPSDRFSAERTGGSVSTLTIQRTQQEDSAVYLCASSSSGTASYEQYFGPGTRLTVT.